In its sample, the clone carrying this T cell receptor (beta chain) is medium-sized. Its target is unknown. V dropped 6 bases and J dropped 3 bases, with 15 bases sitting between them. The CDR3 is 14 amino acids. Germline V gives CDR1 MDHEN, CDR2 SYDVKM. Time point here: pre-treatment sample, taken before nivolumab and TIL therapy. Most excised metastases sampled were pleural nodules or supraclavicular lymph nodes. Progressing patients received lymphodepletion, expanded TIL infusion and IL-2. This sample was taken from a study of TIL therapy for anti-PD-1-resistant metastatic lung cancer. As for the study in general: Half of patients were current or former smokers.

The immunoSEQ assay was v3. Sequencing used immunoSEQ multiplex PCR; TCRdb keeps in-frame clones, though not all of them. This table has 9,500 to 15,000 clones, 50% to 75% appearing once. The study, taken as a whole, reports: Compared with baseline intratumoral T cells, expanded TIL cultures were more clonal and less diverse (around 6% vs 30%). Treatment-naive, never-smoker and oncogene-addicted patients were overrepresented in this highly selected cohort.

This clonotype was sampled from a person aged 25-85 years with non-small cell lung cancer. V is TRBV28 and J is TRBJ2-7; no clear D gene. The specimen was tumor tissue, collected at baseline. CDR3 sequence: CASRSGSRYYEQYF. The CDR3 DNA sequence: TGTGCCAGCAGGTCCGGGTCACGTTACTACGAGCAGTACTTC.